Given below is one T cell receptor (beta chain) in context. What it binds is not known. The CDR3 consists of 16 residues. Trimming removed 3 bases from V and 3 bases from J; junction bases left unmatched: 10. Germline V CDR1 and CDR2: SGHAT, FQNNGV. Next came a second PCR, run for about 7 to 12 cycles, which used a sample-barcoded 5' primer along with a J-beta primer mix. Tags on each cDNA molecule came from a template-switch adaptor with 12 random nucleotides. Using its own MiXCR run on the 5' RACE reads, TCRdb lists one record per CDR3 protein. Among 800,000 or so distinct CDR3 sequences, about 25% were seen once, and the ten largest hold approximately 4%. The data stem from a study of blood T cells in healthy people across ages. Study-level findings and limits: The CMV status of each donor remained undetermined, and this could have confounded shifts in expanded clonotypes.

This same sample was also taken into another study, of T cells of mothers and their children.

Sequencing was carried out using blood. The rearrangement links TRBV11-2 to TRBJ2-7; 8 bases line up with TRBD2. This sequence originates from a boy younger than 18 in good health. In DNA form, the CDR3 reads TGTGCCAGCAGCTTTGACGGGACTAGGGGTGGCTACGAGCAGTACTTC. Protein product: CASSFDGTRGGYEQYF.